This T cell receptor beta chain was captured in a study of blood T cell repertoires in COVID-19. Study context: Samples came from the United States, Italy and Spain, spanning acute and convalescent COVID-19. T cells, B-cell-depleted T cells, or PBMCs supplied cDNA or gDNA.

This clone was counted between two and nine times. CDR3 length equals 13 residues. Trimming pared 11 bases from V and 6 bases from J, leaving 20 bases between. Germline V CDR1 and CDR2: SNHLY, FYNNEI. Authors' analysis steps: Amplification of reference gene primers provided the estimated nucleated cell counts. The assay was immunoSEQ multiplex PCR, and TCRdb's table has in-frame clones only and misses some. D and trimming were read from the DNA, whereas the V and J calls and clone size are those reported in that table. The table records approximately 16,000 clones, around nine tenths of them present only once.

This chain uses TRBV2 with TRBJ2-7; D might be TRBD2 (7 bases). Sample: peripheral blood. This TCR came from a human donor in a cohort sampled during active COVID-19. The CDR3 DNA follows: TGTGCCTGTAGGGGGGGCCTTCTTACCGAGCAGTACTTC. Amino acid sequence: CACRGGLLTEQYF.